This T cell receptor (beta chain) emerged from a study of cytomegalovirus exposure and HLA in healthy donors. General observations from the study: For most TCR sequences rarity was the rule, although some public TCRs occurred in many donors. The authors later linked a missense DCLRE1C variant to TCR beta V- and J-gene trimming.

Comments on this clone: Its matching antigen is unknown.

From germline, CDR1 is MNHEY and CDR2 SMNVEV (reference sequence). V lost 2 bases, J lost 7 bases, and 10 bases stayed unmatched. The CDR3 runs to 15 residues. In the PCR, 60 Vbeta and 13 Jbeta primers were used. The data were produced by immunoSEQ multiplex PCR, yet TCRdb's version contains in-frame clones alone and is incomplete. The table records 150,000 to 200,000 clones, around 76% of them present only once. At sampling all donors were nominally healthy, likely with unrecorded immune exposures. The TCR comes from a man between 40 and 49 years old in good health and CMV-seropositive. Sequencing was carried out using PBMCs. The V and J genes are TRBV27 and TRBJ1-1; 7 bases match TRBD1. This CDR3 is CASSLGRVRQGEAFF. As DNA, the CDR3 is TGTGCCAGCAGTTTAGGCCGTGTGCGACAGGGTGAAGCTTTCTTT.